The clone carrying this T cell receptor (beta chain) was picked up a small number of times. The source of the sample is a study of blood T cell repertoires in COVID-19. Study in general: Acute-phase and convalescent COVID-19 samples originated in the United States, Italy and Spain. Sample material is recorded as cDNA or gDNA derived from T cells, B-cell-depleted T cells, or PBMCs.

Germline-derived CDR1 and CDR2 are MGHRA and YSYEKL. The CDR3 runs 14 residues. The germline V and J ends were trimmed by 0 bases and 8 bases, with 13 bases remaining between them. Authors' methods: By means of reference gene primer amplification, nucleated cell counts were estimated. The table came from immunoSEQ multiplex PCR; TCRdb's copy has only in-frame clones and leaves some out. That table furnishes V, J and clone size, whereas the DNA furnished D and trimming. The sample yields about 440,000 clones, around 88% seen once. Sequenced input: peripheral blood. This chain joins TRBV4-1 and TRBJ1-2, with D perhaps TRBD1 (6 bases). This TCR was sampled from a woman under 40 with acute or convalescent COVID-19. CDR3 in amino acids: CASSQEWGPWGYTF. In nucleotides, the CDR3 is TGCGCCAGCAGCCAAGAGTGGGGGCCTTGGGGCTACACCTTC.